This TCR beta chain is drawn from a study of CD8 T cells in Susac syndrome. It was with random hexamers that roughly 0.5 to 1 ug RNA was reverse transcribed. TCRdb reprocessed the immunoSEQ multiplex PCR reads with MiXCR, giving one entry per CDR3 protein. The data show some 170,000 distinct CDR3 sequences, roughly 94% seen once. Sequencing of TCR beta, carried out with a high-throughput approach, was applied to CD8+ and CD4+ T cells from the blood. V trimming: 0 bases; J trimming: 1 base; junction bases outside the gene matches: 6. The CDR3 totals 17 residues. Germline CDR1 and CDR2: LGHNT and FRNRAP.

The TCR was taken from a human donor with multiple sclerosis. This chain links TRBV12-5 with TRBJ2-1, with 7 bases identical to TRBD2. Sequenced input: CD4+ T cells from PBMCs. The CDR3: CASGLVLGGDSYNEQFF. The CDR3 coding sequence is TGTGCTAGTGGTTTGGTACTGGGGGGGGATTCCTACAATGAGCAGTTCTTC.